One sample yielded the 14 T cell receptor beta chains listed below, sequenced in a study of T cell responses to AZD1222 COVID-19 vaccine (dated by TCRdb to about 2021). The time point label corresponds to: about 28 days (+/-7) after the second vaccine dose. Libraries were constructed by the immunoSEQ multiplex PCR assay. TCRdb limited this immuneACCESS table to in-frame rearrangements with V and J called. A share of clones is missing; checked studies link under half to unresolved V genes, and the rest is unexplained. Across this sample there are approximately 150,000 clones, with roughly nine tenths seen only once. The ten largest clones take up 1% to 1.4% of the sample. The sequencing used peripheral blood, collected 28 days after the second AZD1222 dose. These receptors were taken from an adult who received the AZD1222 COVID-19 vaccine.

This chain links TRBV6-5 with TRBJ1-2; TRBD1 is a possible D gene (6 bases). The germline CDR1 and CDR2 sequences are MNHEY and SVGAGI. The V end lost 5 bases, the J end lost 3 bases, and 16 bases lay between the germline ends. This CDR3 is built from 15 residues. The CDR3 is CASSPSQGRDYGYTF. The CDR3 DNA follows: TGTGCCAGCAGTCCGTCACAGGGACGGGACTATGGCTACACCTTC.

This chain uses TRBV6-1 with TRBJ1-5; D is uncertain. Trimming removed 2 bases from V and 2 bases from J, with 13 bases in between. CDR1 is MNHNS, CDR2 SASEGT, per germline. This CDR3 has 16 residues. In nucleotides, the CDR3 is TGTGCCAGCAGTGAACTAAGACCGAACCGCAATCAGCCCCAGCATTTT. This translates into CASSELRPNRNQPQHF.

This chain connects TRBV6-5 to TRBJ2-7; 11 bases fit TRBD1. CDR3 length: 14 amino acids. The germline V gene encodes CDR1 MNHEY and CDR2 SVGAGI. V gave up 4 bases and J gave up 3 bases; unmatched junction bases: 2. The CDR3 protein is CASSFGTGGYEQYF. CDR3 DNA: TGTGCCAGCAGTTTTGGGACAGGGGGCTACGAGCAGTACTTC.

V gene TRBV19 combines with J gene TRBJ1-5, with TRBD1 matching over 10 bases. Germline lookup yields CDR1 LNHDA and CDR2 SQIVND (reference sequence). J gave up 1 base and V 7 bases, and 4 bases lay outside the gene matches. CDR3 length: 15 amino acids. The CDR3 DNA follows: TGTGCCAGTACCGGACAGGGGGAGAGCAATCAGCCCCAGCATTTT. Protein product: CASTGQGESNQPQHF.

The chain joins TRBV18 to TRBJ1-2; TRBD1 is a possible D gene (5 bases). CDR1 is KGHSH and CDR2 is LQKENI in the germline V gene. CDR3 length: 15 amino acids. V lost 1 base, J lost 3 bases, and 12 bases lay in between. CDR3 loop: CASSPRGAPDYGYTF. The CDR3 region has the DNA TGTGCCAGCTCACCACGAGGGGCCCCTGACTATGGCTACACCTTC.

The chain has TRBV4-1 and TRBJ2-7; D gene unclear. The CDR3 length is 14 residues. Germline values: CDR1 MGHRA, CDR2 YSYEKL. Trimming removed 0 bases at V and 3 bases at J, with 9 bases between. CDR3 in DNA: TGCGCCAGCAGCCAAGATGGAACAGACTACGAGCAGTACTTC. Amino acid sequence: CASSQDGTDYEQYF.

The chain has TRBV12-5 and TRBJ1-1, with D hard to call. The CDR3 covers 14 residues. The germline V gene has CDR1 LGHNT and CDR2 FRNRAP. Deletions cut 5 bases from V and 5 bases from J, with 15 bases between. CDR3 loop: CASGLRESGTEAFF. In nucleotides, the CDR3 is TGTGCTAGTGGTCTTAGGGAGTCAGGAACTGAAGCTTTCTTT.

The V gene is TRBV19, the J gene TRBJ2-1; unclear D gene. V was clipped by 7 bases and J by 0 bases, with 7 bases between them. The CDR3 sequence is 13 residues long. Germline V CDR1 and CDR2: LNHDA, SQIVND (reference sequence). CDR3 sequence reads: CASTQSSYNEQFF. The CDR3 DNA sequence: TGTGCCAGTACGCAGAGCTCCTACAATGAGCAGTTCTTC.

This chain uses TRBV2 with TRBJ1-4; the D gene is possibly TRBD1 (6 bases). The V gene's germline CDR1 is SNHLY and CDR2 FYNNEI. V lost 6 bases and J lost 7, with 18 bases in between. The CDR3 spans 15 residues. In nucleotides, the CDR3 is TGTGCCAGCAGCTACTCGGGGGCGCGAGGTGAAAAACTGTTTTTT. Its protein is CASSYSGARGEKLFF.

This clone showed up just once. The rearrangement joins TRBV7-9 to TRBJ1-2; TRBD1 matches at 7 bases. V was pared by 5 bases and J by 8 bases, with 8 bases of the junction left unmatched. The CDR3 consists of 13 residues. Germline V gene sequence: CDR1 SEHNR, CDR2 FQNEAQ (reference sequence). CDR3 in amino acids: CASSPTGDSGYTF. The DNA of the CDR3 is TGTGCCAGCAGCCCCACAGGGGATAGCGGCTACACCTTC.

This chain links TRBV3-1 (or the pseudogene TRBV3-2) with TRBJ2-2; possibly TRBD2 for D (6 bases). The V gene lost 0 bases and the J gene lost 5 bases, with 13 bases spanning the gap. The CDR3 spans 16 residues. Germline values: CDR1 LGHDT, CDR2 YNNKEL (reference sequence). For the CDR3, the DNA is TGTGCCAGCAGCCAAGACAGGGACTTGAGAACCGGGGAGCTGTTTTTT. Translation gives CASSQDRDLRTGELFF.

The chain links TRBV2 to TRBJ2-5, with D tentatively TRBD1 or TRBD2 (6 bases each). From germline, CDR1 is SNHLY and CDR2 FYNNEI. The germline V and J ends were trimmed by 6 bases and 3 bases, with 17 bases remaining between them. This CDR3 comprises 15 residues. CDR3 sequence reads: CASSVRGAGKETQYF. DNA for the CDR3: TGTGCCAGCAGCGTGAGGGGGGCTGGGAAAGAGACCCAGTACTTC.

The chain employs TRBV6-5 and TRBJ2-3; the D gene is possibly TRBD2 (7 bases). CDR1 MNHEY and CDR2 SVGAGI come from the germline V gene. CDR3 size: 15 residues. The germline V and J ends were trimmed by 6 bases and 4 bases, with 17 bases remaining between them. The CDR3 nucleotides are TGTGCCAGCAGCTCCGAGGGGGGGAGGGCAGATACGCAGTATTTT. It codes for CASSSEGGRADTQYF.

A single count supports this clone. The rearrangement joins TRBV6-1 to TRBJ2-7, with 9 bases matching TRBD1. The CDR3 sequence is 16 residues long. Trimming at V came to 1 base and at J to 3 bases, leaving 7 bases not matched to a gene. CDR1 is MNHNS, CDR2 SASEGT, per germline. The CDR3 DNA reads as TGTGCCAGCAGTGAAGTCGGAGGGACAGGGTTCTACGAGCAGTACTTC. It encodes CASSEVGGTGFYEQYF.